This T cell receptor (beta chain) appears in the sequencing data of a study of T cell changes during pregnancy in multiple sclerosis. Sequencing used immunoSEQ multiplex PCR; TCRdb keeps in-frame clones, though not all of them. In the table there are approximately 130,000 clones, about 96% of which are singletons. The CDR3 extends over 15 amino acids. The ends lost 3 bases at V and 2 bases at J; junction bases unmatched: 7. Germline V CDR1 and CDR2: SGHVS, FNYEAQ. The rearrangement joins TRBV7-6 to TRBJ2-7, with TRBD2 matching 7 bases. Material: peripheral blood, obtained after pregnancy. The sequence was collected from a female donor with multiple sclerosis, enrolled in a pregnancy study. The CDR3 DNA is TGTGCCAGCAGCTTCGGGGCGGGAGCCCCCTACGAGCAGTACTTC. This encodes CASSFGAGAPYEQYF.